Listed below are T cell receptor beta chains from one sample, sequenced in a study of blood T cell repertoires in COVID-19. Sequenced by immunoSEQ multiplex PCR; TCRdb stores in-frame clones only, minus some. The sample yields around 100,000 clones, roughly 72% seen once. The sequencing input was peripheral blood. These receptors were taken from a man older than 75 with acute or convalescent COVID-19. CDR3s include the opening cysteine and the closing phenylalanine or tryptophan. D genes are given only for firm matches. Rows give clone size only sometimes, using once, few, many, or a class for an expanded clone.

size: -; V: TRBV29-1; D: TRBD2; J: TRBJ2-1; DNA: TGCAGCGTTCCGGGACTAAGCTCCTACAATGAGCAGTTCTTC; CDR3: CSVPGLSSYNEQFF
size: -; V: TRBV5-4; D: TRBD1; J: TRBJ2-3; DNA: TGTGCCAGCAGCTCAGGGACAGGGTTGATAGATACGCAGTATTTT; CDR3: CASSSGTGLIDTQYF
size: -; V: TRBV6-6; D: -; J: TRBJ2-2; DNA: TGTGCCAGCAGGGCTCCGGGGCAGGGGACCGGGGAGCTGTTTTTT; CDR3: CASRAPGQGTGELFF
size: -; V: TRBV27; D: -; J: TRBJ1-2; DNA: TGTGCCAGCAGCCCTCGAGGGTTCTATGGCTACACCTTC; CDR3: CASSPRGFYGYTF
size: -; V: TRBV19; D: -; J: TRBJ1-5; DNA: TGTGCCAGTAGTACGACGTGGGGCGGTACTAGCAATCAGCCCCAGCATTTT; CDR3: CASSTTWGGTSNQPQHF
size: -; V: TRBV18; D: TRBD1; J: TRBJ1-6; DNA: TGTGCCAGCTCACCAGTGACAGGGGGCAATAATTCACCCCTCCACTTT; CDR3: CASSPVTGGNNSPLHF
size: -; V: TRBV5-1; D: TRBD1; J: TRBJ2-3; DNA: TGCGCCAGCAGCTCCCAGGGGGCGTGGGCAGATACGCAGTATTTT; CDR3: CASSSQGAWADTQYF
size: -; V: TRBV3-1/TRBV3-2; D: -; J: TRBJ2-4; DNA: TGTGCCAGCAGCCAAGATGGCGGGACCCGTACGGTCGTTCAGTACTTC; CDR3: CASSQDGGTRTVVQYF
size: -; V: TRBV25-1; D: TRBD2; J: TRBJ2-1; DNA: TGTGCCGCCGGGACTAGCGGAAACAATGAGCAGTTCTTC; CDR3: CAAGTSGNNEQFF
size: -; V: TRBV30; D: -; J: TRBJ2-7; DNA: TGTGCCTGGGACAGACCTCCTTCCTACGAGCAGTACTTC; CDR3: CAWDRPPSYEQYF
size: -; V: TRBV11-2; D: TRBD2; J: TRBJ2-1; DNA: TGTGCCAGCAGCCCCGGACTAGCGGGAGGGCCATACAATGAGCAGTTCTTC; CDR3: CASSPGLAGGPYNEQFF
size: -; V: TRBV18; D: -; J: TRBJ1-5; DNA: TGTGCCAGCTCCCCCGGGACATATCAGCCCCAGCATTTT; CDR3: CASSPGTYQPQHF
size: -; V: TRBV27; D: -; J: TRBJ1-5; DNA: TGTGCCAGCAGTTTATTTGGGCAGGGGAAGAATCAGCCCCAGCATTTT; CDR3: CASSLFGQGKNQPQHF
size: -; V: TRBV5-1; D: TRBD2; J: TRBJ2-1; DNA: TGCGCCAGCAGCTCGACGACAGTCCCGGGAGGGTACAACAATGAGCAGTTCTTC; CDR3: CASSSTTVPGGYNNEQFF
size: once; V: TRBV18; D: TRBD1; J: TRBJ2-1; DNA: TGTGCCAGCTCACAGGACAGGAGCTCCTACAATGAGCAGTTCTTC; CDR3: CASSQDRSSYNEQFF
size: -; V: TRBV18; D: -; J: TRBJ2-5; DNA: TGTGCCAGCTCACCTTCAATTACGGTCCCCCAGTACTTC; CDR3: CASSPSITVPQYF
size: -; V: TRBV12-5; D: -; J: TRBJ2-1; DNA: TGTGCTAGTGCCCTGACAAATGAGCAGTTCTTC; CDR3: CASALTNEQFF
size: -; V: TRBV7-8; D: -; J: TRBJ2-7; DNA: TGTGCCAGCAGCTTATCATACGAGCAGTACTTC; CDR3: CASSLSYEQYF
size: -; V: TRBV6-5; D: -; J: TRBJ2-7; DNA: TGTGCCAGCAAACCAGACGGGGAGTCGGGTGACGAGCAGTACTTC; CDR3: CASKPDGESGDEQYF
size: few; V: TRBV30; D: -; J: TRBJ2-3; DNA: TGTGCCTGGGAGGGGGCAGATACGCAGTATTTT; CDR3: CAWEGADTQYF
size: -; V: TRBV19; D: TRBD1; J: TRBJ2-5; DNA: TGTGCCAGTAGGAGAACAGGGGTCATGGAGACCCAGTACTTC; CDR3: CASRRTGVMETQYF
size: -; V: TRBV7-2; D: -; J: TRBJ2-5; DNA: TGTGCCAGCAGCTTAGCGAACAGAGATGAGACCCAGTACTTC; CDR3: CASSLANRDETQYF
size: -; V: TRBV28; D: TRBD2; J: TRBJ2-5; DNA: TGTGCCAGCAGCACTAGCGCCCAAGAGACCCAGTACTTC; CDR3: CASSTSAQETQYF
size: -; V: TRBV5-4; D: -; J: TRBJ2-1; DNA: TGTGCCAGCAGCTTGGCAGGGAGGTTCGATGAGCAGTTCTTC; CDR3: CASSLAGRFDEQFF
size: -; V: TRBV28; D: -; J: TRBJ1-2; DNA: TGTGCCAGCAGTTACGCGGGTGAAAAGGGCCCTCTACATGGCTACACCTTC; CDR3: CASSYAGEKGPLHGYTF
size: once; V: TRBV28; D: TRBD1; J: TRBJ2-7; DNA: TGTGCCAGCAGTGGGGACAGTTCCTACGAGCAGTACTTC; CDR3: CASSGDSSYEQYF
size: -; V: TRBV27; D: TRBD1; J: TRBJ1-2; DNA: TGTGCCAGCAGTTTGTCCGGGACAGGGGTATATGGCTACACCTTC; CDR3: CASSLSGTGVYGYTF
size: -; V: TRBV24-1; D: TRBD2; J: TRBJ2-1; DNA: TGTGCCACCAGTGATGAAAACAACGCCGGACTAGCGGGACGGAATGAGCAGTTCTTC; CDR3: CATSDENNAGLAGRNEQFF
size: -; V: TRBV19; D: TRBD1; J: TRBJ2-2; DNA: TGTGCCAGTAGTACTAACAGGGGGACCGGGGAGCTGTTTTTT; CDR3: CASSTNRGTGELFF
size: few; V: TRBV5-5; D: -; J: TRBJ1-2; DNA: TGTGCCAGCAGCACAGGTTGGGTCTACACCTTC; CDR3: CASSTGWVYTF
size: -; V: TRBV15; D: TRBD2; J: TRBJ2-6; DNA: TGTGCCACCAGCAGAGTAACTAGCGGCCTGGGCGTCCTGACTTTC; CDR3: CATSRVTSGLGVLTF
size: few; V: TRBV10-3; D: TRBD1; J: TRBJ2-7; DNA: TGTGCCATCAGGCAACAGGGGACCCTCTACGAGCAGTACTTC; CDR3: CAIRQQGTLYEQYF
size: -; V: TRBV2; D: TRBD2; J: TRBJ2-5; DNA: TGTGCCAGCAGTCGACTAGCGGGAGACATCCAAGAGACCCAGTACTTC; CDR3: CASSRLAGDIQETQYF
size: once; V: TRBV6-5; D: TRBD2; J: TRBJ2-7; DNA: TGTGCCAGCAGTTATCAGGCTAGCGGATACGAGCAGTACTTC; CDR3: CASSYQASGYEQYF
size: many; V: TRBV18; D: TRBD1; J: TRBJ2-7; DNA: TGTGCCAGCTCACCCGGGACAGGGCACGAGCAGTACTTC; CDR3: CASSPGTGHEQYF
size: once; V: TRBV10-3; D: TRBD2; J: TRBJ2-7; DNA: TGTGCCATCAGGGCTAGCGGGGATCTCTACGAGCAGTACTTC; CDR3: CAIRASGDLYEQYF
size: -; V: TRBV7-6; D: -; J: TRBJ2-7; DNA: TGTGCCAGCAGCCCAACAACTGCCTCAGGGCCCAACCACTACGAGCAGTACTTC; CDR3: CASSPTTASGPNHYEQYF
size: -; V: TRBV7-8; D: TRBD1; J: TRBJ2-5; DNA: TGTGCCAGCACCTACGGGACAGGGCCTCCCCCGAACTTC; CDR3: CASTYGTGPPPNF
size: -; V: TRBV2; D: TRBD2; J: TRBJ2-3; DNA: TGTGCCAGCAGAAACCCTTTAACTAGCGGGCCCACTAGCACAGATACGCAGTATTTT; CDR3: CASRNPLTSGPTSTDTQYF
size: -; V: TRBV2; D: -; J: TRBJ2-3; DNA: TGTGCCAGCAGTGAAGATGGGGCTACTAGCACAGATACGCAGTATTTT; CDR3: CASSEDGATSTDTQYF
size: -; V: TRBV7-2; D: TRBD1; J: TRBJ2-7; DNA: TGTGCCAGCAGCACCAGACAGGGGCTGTCCTACGAGCAGTACTTC; CDR3: CASSTRQGLSYEQYF
size: -; V: TRBV5-6; D: TRBD2; J: TRBJ2-5; DNA: TGTGCCAGCAGCCTACTAGCGCGGGAGACCCAGTACTTC; CDR3: CASSLLARETQYF
size: -; V: TRBV5-1; D: -; J: TRBJ2-1; DNA: TGCGCCACCGGGACAGGGACCCACGGAAACATAGCGGGGGAGCAGTTCTTC; CDR3: CATGTGTHGNIAGEQFF
size: few; V: TRBV2; D: -; J: TRBJ2-1; DNA: TGTGCCAGCAATTATTCCCCCGACAATGAGCAGTTCTTC; CDR3: CASNYSPDNEQFF
size: -; V: TRBV9; D: TRBD2; J: TRBJ2-1; DNA: TGTGCCAGCAGCGTATTGGTAGCGGGCGATGAGCAGTTCTTC; CDR3: CASSVLVAGDEQFF
size: -; V: TRBV5-4; D: TRBD1; J: TRBJ2-2; DNA: TGTGCCAGCAGCTTACGTGAGGGGGCGAAGGTAACCGGGGAGCTGTTTTTT; CDR3: CASSLREGAKVTGELFF
size: -; V: TRBV7-2; D: -; J: TRBJ2-7; DNA: TGTGCCAGCAGCTCCAACTACGAGCAGTACTTC; CDR3: CASSSNYEQYF
size: -; V: TRBV4-1; D: -; J: TRBJ2-4; DNA: TGCGCCAGCAGCCAAGAGCCTCTAGGGGGGGTCGGGGCCAAAAACATTCAGTACTTC; CDR3: CASSQEPLGGVGAKNIQYF
size: -; V: TRBV15; D: TRBD1; J: TRBJ2-5; DNA: TGTGCCACCAGCAGAGGAGACAGGGTCCAAGAGACCCAGTACTTC; CDR3: CATSRGDRVQETQYF
size: -; V: TRBV7-9; D: -; J: TRBJ2-3; DNA: TGTGCCAGCAGCTTTAGAGGGATCGGCGGCGACACAGATACGCAGTATTTT; CDR3: CASSFRGIGGDTDTQYF
size: -; V: TRBV29-1; D: TRBD1; J: TRBJ1-1; DNA: TGCAGCGCACCAGCTCGGGAGACAGGGTATTTGTTCTTT; CDR3: CSAPARETGYLFF
size: few; V: TRBV15; D: TRBD1; J: TRBJ2-1; DNA: TGTGCCACCAAGGGACAGGGGGCGTATAATGAGCAGTTCTTC; CDR3: CATKGQGAYNEQFF
size: -; V: TRBV6-2/TRBV6-3; D: -; J: TRBJ1-5; DNA: TGTGCCAGCAGTAAGGAAACGGGGTCCTGGAATCAGCCCCAGCATTTT; CDR3: CASSKETGSWNQPQHF
size: -; V: TRBV6-1; D: -; J: TRBJ1-3; DNA: TGTGCCAGCAGTGCCTCCGGACTGACCTCTGGAAACACCATATATTTT; CDR3: CASSASGLTSGNTIYF